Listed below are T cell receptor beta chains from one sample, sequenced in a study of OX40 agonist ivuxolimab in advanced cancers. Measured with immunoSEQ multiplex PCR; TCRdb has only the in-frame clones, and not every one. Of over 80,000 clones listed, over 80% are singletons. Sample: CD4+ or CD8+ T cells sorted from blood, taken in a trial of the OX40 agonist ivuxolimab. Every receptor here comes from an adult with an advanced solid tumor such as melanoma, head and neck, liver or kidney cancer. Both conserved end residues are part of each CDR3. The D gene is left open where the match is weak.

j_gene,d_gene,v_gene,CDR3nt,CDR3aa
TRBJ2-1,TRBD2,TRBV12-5,TGTGCTAGTGCCTCGGGACTAGCGGATTACAATGAGCAGTTCTTC,CASASGLADYNEQFF
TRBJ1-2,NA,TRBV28,TGTGCCAGCGTCATGGGGTACGCTAGGGGTAGGGACTATGGCTACACCTTC,CASVMGYARGRDYGYTF
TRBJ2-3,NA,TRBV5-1,TGCGCCAGCAGCTTGATCCTGACACGAGATACGCAGTATTTT,CASSLILTRDTQYF
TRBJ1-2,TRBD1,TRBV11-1,TGTGCCAGCAGCTCCCGGACAGGGGCCTTGTGGGGCTACACCTTC,CASSSRTGALWGYTF
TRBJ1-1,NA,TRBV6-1,TGTGCCAGCAGTGATTGGGGTGGGCAATCATCTGAAGCTTTCTTT,CASSDWGGQSSEAFF
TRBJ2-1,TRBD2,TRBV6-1,TGTGCCAGCACATCTGGACTAGACCTTCCCCATGAGCAGTTCTTC,CASTSGLDLPHEQFF
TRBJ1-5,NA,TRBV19,TGTGCCAGTAGTAGGGGGCCTTATAGCAATCAGCCCCAGCATTTT,CASSRGPYSNQPQHF
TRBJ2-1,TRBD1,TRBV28,TGTGCCAGCAGTATTAGACAGGGGTCAGCCTACAATGAGCAGTTCTTC,CASSIRQGSAYNEQFF
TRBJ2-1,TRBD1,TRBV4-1,TGCGCCAGCAGCCAATATCGGACAGGGGGCGGGAACAATGAGCAGTTCTTC,CASSQYRTGGGNNEQFF
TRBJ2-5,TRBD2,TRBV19,TGTGCCCCCTGTAAACGGGGGGGCCGGGAGACCCAGTACTTC,CAPCKRGGRETQYF
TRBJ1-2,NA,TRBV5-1,TGCGCCAGCAGCTGGGACGCCGCTTCGTATGGCTACACCTTC,CASSWDAASYGYTF
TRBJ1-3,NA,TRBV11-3,TGTGCCAGCAGTCAGAACGAGATTAACACCATATATTTT,CASSQNEINTIYF
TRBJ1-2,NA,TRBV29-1,TGCAGCGTTGATTTGGGACGGTGGCCAGCTAACTATGGCTACACCTTC,CSVDLGRWPANYGYTF
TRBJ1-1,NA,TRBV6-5,TGTGCCAGCAGTCCCGACGGGGTCATGGAAGCTTTCTTT,CASSPDGVMEAFF
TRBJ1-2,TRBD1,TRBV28,TGTGCCAGCAGTTCCGGACAGGCTGGTGACTATGGCTACACCTTC,CASSSGQAGDYGYTF
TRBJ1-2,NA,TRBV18,TGTGCCAGCTCACCACCGGGCGGGAGCTCCACCTTC,CASSPPGGSSTF
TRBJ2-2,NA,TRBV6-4,TGTGCCAGCAGCCGACTCGAGTTCACCGGGGAGCTGTTTTTT,CASSRLEFTGELFF
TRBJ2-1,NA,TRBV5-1,TGCGCCAGCAGCTTGTTGGCGGGGACCCCCCCTTACAATGAGCAGTTCTTC,CASSLLAGTPPYNEQFF
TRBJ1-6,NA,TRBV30,TGTGCCTGGAGCGAAAGGGGAAGGAATAATTCACCCCTCCACTTT,CAWSERGRNNSPLHF
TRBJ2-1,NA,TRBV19,TGTGCCAGTAGTATAACGGGAGCGTACAATGAGCAGTTCTTC,CASSITGAYNEQFF